This TCR beta chain stems from a study of blood T cells in healthy people across ages. Whole-study context: Roughly one uniquely barcoded beta molecule per two T cells was captured.

Sample-barcoded 5' priming and a J-beta primer mix drove a second PCR of roughly 6 to 12 cycles. MiXCR, run by TCRdb on the 5' RACE reads, gives a single entry per CDR3 protein. The sample has roughly 730,000 distinct CDR3 sequences, roughly 56% seen once. Total RNA, at least 5.5 micrograms per sample, came from PBMCs. CDR1 is LGHNA, CDR2 YNFKEQ, per germline. V lost 6 bases, J lost 4 bases, and 11 bases stayed unmatched. The CDR3 extends over 16 amino acids. The TCR sequence derives from a man aged 35 to 55 in good health. This chain connects TRBV4-2 to TRBJ2-5, with 10 bases identical to TRBD2. Sequenced input: blood. CDR3 protein: CASRPQMASGGETQYF. The CDR3 DNA is TGTGCCAGCAGGCCGCAAATGGCTAGCGGGGGAGAGACCCAGTACTTC.